This TCR beta chain comes out of a study of shared clonotypes between healthy human individuals. As for the study in general: CD4 naive and memory got three plates each, CD8 naive two, CD8 memory one.

Each donor was a Caucasian adult residing in Nashville, Tennessee. In the CD4+ fraction, cells were divided into CD45RA+ naive and CD45RA-negative memory subsets. The assay was immunoSEQ multiplex PCR, and TCRdb's table has in-frame clones only and misses some. The sample records millions of clones, 85% to 95% being singletons. Germline V gene lookup returns CDR1 LGHNA and CDR2 YNFKEQ. The CDR3 has 12 residues. J lost 5 bases, V lost 5 bases, and 2 bases had no gene match. The source of this sequence is a man between 18 and 35 years old in good health. Some clones in this sample may be carry-over from other donors' samples. The V and J genes are TRBV4-2 and TRBJ1-1, with TRBD1 identical over 7 bases. Sequences were obtained from naive CD4+ T cells from PBMCs. Noted subset: CD45RA+ positively selected. CDR3 amino acids: CASSSGQTEAFF. The CDR3 DNA is TGTGCCAGCAGCTCGGGACAGACTGAAGCTTTCTTT.